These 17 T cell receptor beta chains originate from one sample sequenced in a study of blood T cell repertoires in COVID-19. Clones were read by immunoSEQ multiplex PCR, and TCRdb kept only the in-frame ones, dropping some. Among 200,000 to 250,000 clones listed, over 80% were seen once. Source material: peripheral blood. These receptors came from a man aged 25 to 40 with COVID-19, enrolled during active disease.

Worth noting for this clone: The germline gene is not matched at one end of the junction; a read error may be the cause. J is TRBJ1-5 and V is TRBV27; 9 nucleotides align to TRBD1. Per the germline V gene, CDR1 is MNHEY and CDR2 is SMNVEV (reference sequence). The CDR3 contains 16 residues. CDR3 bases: TGTGCTAGCAGTTTACGCTTCCGGGACAGGGAACAGCCCCAGCATTTT. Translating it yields CASSLRFRDREQPQHF.

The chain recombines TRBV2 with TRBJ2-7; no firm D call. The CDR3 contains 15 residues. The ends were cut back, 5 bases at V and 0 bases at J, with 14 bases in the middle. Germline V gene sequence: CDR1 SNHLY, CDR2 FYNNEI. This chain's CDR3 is CASSLRLNLSYEQYF. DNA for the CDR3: TGTGCCAGCAGTCTCCGTCTAAATCTCTCCTACGAGCAGTACTTC.

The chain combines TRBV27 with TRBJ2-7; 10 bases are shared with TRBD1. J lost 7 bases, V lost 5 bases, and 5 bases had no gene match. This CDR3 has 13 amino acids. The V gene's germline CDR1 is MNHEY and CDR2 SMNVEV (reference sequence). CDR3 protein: CASSRDRGLEQYF. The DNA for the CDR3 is TGTGCCAGCAGTAGGGACAGGGGCCTGGAGCAGTACTTC.

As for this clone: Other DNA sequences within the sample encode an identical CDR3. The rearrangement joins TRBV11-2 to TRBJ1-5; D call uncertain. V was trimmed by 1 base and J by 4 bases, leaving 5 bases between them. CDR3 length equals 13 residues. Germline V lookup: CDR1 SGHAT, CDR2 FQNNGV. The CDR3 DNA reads TGTGCCAGCAGCTTAGCCGGGAATCAGCCCCAGCATTTT. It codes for CASSLAGNQPQHF.

CDR3 DNA: TGTGCCAGCAGCCCGCGTGCCTCTTTAGCTAACTATGGCTACACCTTC. The encoded protein is CASSPRASLANYGYTF. The chain employs TRBV7-2 and TRBJ1-2; D uncertain. V lost 5 bases and J 0 bases, leaving 16 bases between the germline ends. The CDR3 is 16 amino acids. Per the germline V gene, CDR1 is SGHTA and CDR2 is FQGNSA.

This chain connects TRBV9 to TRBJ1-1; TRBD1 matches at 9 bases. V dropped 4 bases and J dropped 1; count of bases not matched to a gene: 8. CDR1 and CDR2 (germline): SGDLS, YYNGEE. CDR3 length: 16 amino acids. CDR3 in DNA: TGTGCCAGCAGCTACGGGACAGGGAGAGAGAACACTGAAGCTTTCTTT. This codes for CASSYGTGRENTEAFF.

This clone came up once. The CDR3 region is CASSPTTGFRNYGYTF. The CDR3 DNA follows: TGTGCCAGCAGCCCTACCACAGGGTTCCGAAACTATGGCTACACCTTC. This chain uses TRBV3-1 (or the pseudogene TRBV3-2) with TRBJ1-2, with D possibly TRBD1 on 6 matching bases. This CDR3 has 16 amino acids. V was trimmed by 4 bases and J by 2 bases, leaving 17 bases between them. Germline assignment: CDR1 LGHDT and CDR2 YNNKEL (reference sequence).

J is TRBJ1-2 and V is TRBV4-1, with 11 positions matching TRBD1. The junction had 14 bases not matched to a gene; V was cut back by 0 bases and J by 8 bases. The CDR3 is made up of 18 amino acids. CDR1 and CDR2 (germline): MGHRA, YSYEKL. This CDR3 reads CASSQEYFRDRGLWGYTF. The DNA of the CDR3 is TGCGCCAGCAGCCAAGAATATTTTCGGGACAGGGGGTTGTGGGGCTACACCTTC.

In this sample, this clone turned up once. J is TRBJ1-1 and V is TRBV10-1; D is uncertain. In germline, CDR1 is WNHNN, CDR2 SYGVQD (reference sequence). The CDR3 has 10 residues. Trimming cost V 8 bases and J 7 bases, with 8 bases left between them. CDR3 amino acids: CASPPSEAFF. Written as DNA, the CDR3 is TGCGCCAGCCCTCCCAGTGAAGCTTTCTTT.

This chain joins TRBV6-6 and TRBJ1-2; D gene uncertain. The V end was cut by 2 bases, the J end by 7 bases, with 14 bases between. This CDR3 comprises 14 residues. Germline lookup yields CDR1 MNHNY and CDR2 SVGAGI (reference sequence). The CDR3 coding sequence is TGTGCCAGCAGTTACACTACCGGTCTCCTTGGCTACACCTTC. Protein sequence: CASSYTTGLLGYTF.

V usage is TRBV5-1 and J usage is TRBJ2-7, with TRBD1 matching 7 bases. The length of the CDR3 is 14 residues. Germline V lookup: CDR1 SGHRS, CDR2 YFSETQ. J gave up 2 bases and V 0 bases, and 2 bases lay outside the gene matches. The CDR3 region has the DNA TGCGCCAGCAGCTTGGCTGGGACAGCCTACGAGCAGTACTTC. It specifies CASSLAGTAYEQYF.

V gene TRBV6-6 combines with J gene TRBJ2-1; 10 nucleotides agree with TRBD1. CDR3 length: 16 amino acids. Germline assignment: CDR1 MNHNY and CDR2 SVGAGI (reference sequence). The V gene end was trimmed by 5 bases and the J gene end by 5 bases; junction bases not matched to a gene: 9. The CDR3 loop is CASSLRTGGDHNEQFF. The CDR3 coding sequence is TGTGCCAGCAGTCTTCGGACAGGGGGGGATCACAATGAGCAGTTCTTC.

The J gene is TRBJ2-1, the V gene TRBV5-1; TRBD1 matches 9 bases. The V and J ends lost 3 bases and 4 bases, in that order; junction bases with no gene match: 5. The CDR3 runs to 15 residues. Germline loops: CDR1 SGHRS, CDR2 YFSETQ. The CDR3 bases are TGCGCCAGCAGCTCCGGGACAGGGCTATACAATGAGCAGTTCTTC. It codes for CASSSGTGLYNEQFF.

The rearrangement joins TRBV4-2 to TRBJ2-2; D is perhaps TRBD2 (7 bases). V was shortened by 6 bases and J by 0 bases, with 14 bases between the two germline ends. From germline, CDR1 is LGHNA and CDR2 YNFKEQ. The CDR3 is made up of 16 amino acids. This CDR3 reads CASRGGRGSNTGELFF. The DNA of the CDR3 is TGTGCCAGCAGGGGGGGGCGGGGCTCGAACACCGGGGAGCTGTTTTTT.

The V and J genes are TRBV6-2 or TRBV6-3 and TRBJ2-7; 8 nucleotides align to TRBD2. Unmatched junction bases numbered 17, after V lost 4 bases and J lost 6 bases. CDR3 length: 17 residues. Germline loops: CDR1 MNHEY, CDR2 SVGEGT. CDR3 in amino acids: CASSFEEWGLGISEQYF. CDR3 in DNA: TGTGCCAGCAGTTTCGAGGAATGGGGACTAGGTATCTCCGAGCAGTACTTC.

The CDR3 protein is CASSYQGGVGDRGYF. In DNA form, the CDR3 reads TGTGCCAGCAGTTACCAGGGAGGAGTAGGGGACAGGGGTTACTTC. This sequence joins TRBV6-2 or TRBV6-3 and TRBJ2-5; TRBD1 matches 10 bases. CDR3 size: 15 residues. Trimming removed 2 bases from V and 14 bases from J; junction bases left unmatched: 14. Per the germline V gene, CDR1 is MNHEY and CDR2 is SVGEGT.

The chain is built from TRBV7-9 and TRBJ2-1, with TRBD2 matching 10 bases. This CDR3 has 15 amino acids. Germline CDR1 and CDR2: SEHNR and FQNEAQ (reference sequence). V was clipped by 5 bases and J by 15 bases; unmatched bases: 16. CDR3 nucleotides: TGTGCCAGCAGCCACAGCAACCTAGCGGGAGTAGGGCGGTTCTTC. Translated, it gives CASSHSNLAGVGRFF.